This record covers a single T cell receptor (beta chain). The data were taken from a study of blood T cell repertoires in COVID-19. Study as a whole: Sites across the United States, Italy and Spain contributed samples from acute and convalescent COVID-19. T cells, B-cell-depleted T cells, or PBMCs supplied cDNA or gDNA.

Per the study methods: Reference gene primer amplification gave estimated nucleated cell counts. Profiled with immunoSEQ multiplex PCR; TCRdb holds only in-frame clones, not every one. That table supplies the V and J calls and clone size; D and trimming were determined from the DNA. Among approximately 340,000 clones, 83% were seen once, and the ten largest hold around 3%. The CDR3 extends over 16 amino acids. Unmatched junction bases numbered 17, after V lost 5 bases and J lost 11 bases. The germline CDR1 and CDR2 sequences are SGHTA and FQGNSA. The chain links TRBV7-2 to TRBJ2-3; TRBD2 matches at 9 bases. This clonotype was obtained from a man aged 30 to 39 with active or convalescent COVID-19. The sample was peripheral blood. CDR3 sequence reads: CASSPRLADAQIMQYF. The DNA of the CDR3 is TGTGCCAGCAGCCCGCGACTAGCGGACGCACAGATAATGCAGTATTTT.